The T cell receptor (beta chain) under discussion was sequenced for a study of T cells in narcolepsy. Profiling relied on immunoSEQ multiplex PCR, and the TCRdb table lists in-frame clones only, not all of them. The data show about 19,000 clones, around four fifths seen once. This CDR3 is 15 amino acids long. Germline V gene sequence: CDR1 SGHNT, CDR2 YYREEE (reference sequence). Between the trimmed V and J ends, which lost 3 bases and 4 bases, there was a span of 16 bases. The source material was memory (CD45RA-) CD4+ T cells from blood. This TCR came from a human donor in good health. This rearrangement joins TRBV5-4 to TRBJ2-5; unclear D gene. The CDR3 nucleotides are TGTGCCAGCAGCTCAGACTCTCCATCGGGAGAGACCCAGTACTTC. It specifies CASSSDSPSGETQYF.